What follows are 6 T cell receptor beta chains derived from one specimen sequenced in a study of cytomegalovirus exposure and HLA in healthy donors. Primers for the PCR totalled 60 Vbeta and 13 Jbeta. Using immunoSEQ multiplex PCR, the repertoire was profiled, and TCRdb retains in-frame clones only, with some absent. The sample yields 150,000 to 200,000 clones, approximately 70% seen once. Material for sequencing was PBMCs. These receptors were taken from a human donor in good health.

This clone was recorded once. This CDR3 reads CASSLVAGGGYTF. The DNA of the CDR3 is TGTGCCAGCAGCTTGGTTGCAGGGGGTGGCTACACCTTC. V and J are TRBV5-6 and TRBJ1-2, with TRBD1 matching over 7 bases. Germline loops: CDR1 SGHDT, CDR2 YYEEEE. V lost 0 bases and J lost 7; bases outside the gene matches: 3. The CDR3 is made up of 13 amino acids.

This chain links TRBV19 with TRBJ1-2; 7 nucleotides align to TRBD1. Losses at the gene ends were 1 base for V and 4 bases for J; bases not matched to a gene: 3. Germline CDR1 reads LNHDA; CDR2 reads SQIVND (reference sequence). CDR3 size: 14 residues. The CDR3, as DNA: TGTGCCAGTAGTATAGCAGGGGGTGGCTATGGCTACACCTTC. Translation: CASSIAGGGYGYTF.

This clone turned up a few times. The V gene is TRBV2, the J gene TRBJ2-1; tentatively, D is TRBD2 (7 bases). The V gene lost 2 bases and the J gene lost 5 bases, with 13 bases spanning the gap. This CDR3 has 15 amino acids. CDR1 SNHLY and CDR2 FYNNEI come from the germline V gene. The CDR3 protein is CASSEWGGANNEQFF. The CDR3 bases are TGTGCCAGCAGTGAATGGGGGGGGGCGAACAATGAGCAGTTCTTC.

This chain's CDR3 is CASSFSGLAEETQYF. The CDR3, as DNA: TGTGCCAGCAGTTTTTCGGGACTAGCGGAAGAGACCCAGTACTTC. This chain joins TRBV6-5 and TRBJ2-5, with 11 bases fitting TRBD2. The trim removed 4 bases at V and 3 bases at J, leaving 4 bases unmatched. The length of the CDR3 is 15 residues. Per germline, CDR1 MNHEY and CDR2 SVGAGI.

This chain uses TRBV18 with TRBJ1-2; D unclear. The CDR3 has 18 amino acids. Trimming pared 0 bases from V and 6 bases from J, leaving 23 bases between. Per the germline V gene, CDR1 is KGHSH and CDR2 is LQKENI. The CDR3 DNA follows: TGTGCCAGCTCACCACCGATAATGCGGGCCAGCCTCCCGGATGGCTACACCTTC. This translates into CASSPPIMRASLPDGYTF.

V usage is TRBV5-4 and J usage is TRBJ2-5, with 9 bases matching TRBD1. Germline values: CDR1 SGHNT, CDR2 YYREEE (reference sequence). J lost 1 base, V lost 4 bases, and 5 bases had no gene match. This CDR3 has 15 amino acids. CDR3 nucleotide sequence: TGTGCCAGCAGCATCTACAGGGGGCTCCAAGAGACCCAGTACTTC. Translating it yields CASSIYRGLQETQYF.